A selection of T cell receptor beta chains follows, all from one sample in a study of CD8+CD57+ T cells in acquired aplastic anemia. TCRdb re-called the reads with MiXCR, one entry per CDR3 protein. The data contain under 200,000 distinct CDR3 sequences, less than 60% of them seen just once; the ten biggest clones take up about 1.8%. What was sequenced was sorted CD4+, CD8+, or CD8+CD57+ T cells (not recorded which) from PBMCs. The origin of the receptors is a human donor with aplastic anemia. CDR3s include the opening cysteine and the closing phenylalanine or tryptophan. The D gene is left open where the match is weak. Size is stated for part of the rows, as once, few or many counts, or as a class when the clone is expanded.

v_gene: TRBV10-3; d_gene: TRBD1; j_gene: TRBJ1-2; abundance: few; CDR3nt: TGTGCCATCAGTGACCGCCGACAGGGTCCCTATGGCTACACCTTC; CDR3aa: CAISDRRQGPYGYTF
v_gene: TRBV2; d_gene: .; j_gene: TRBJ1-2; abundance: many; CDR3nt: TGTGCCAGCACGCCGGCTCGAGGGGAGATGGACTATGGCTACACCTTC; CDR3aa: CASTPARGEMDYGYTF
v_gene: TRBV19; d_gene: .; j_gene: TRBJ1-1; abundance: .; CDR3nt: TGTGCCAGTAGTATCGGCCCGAACACTGAAGCTTTCTTT; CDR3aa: CASSIGPNTEAFF
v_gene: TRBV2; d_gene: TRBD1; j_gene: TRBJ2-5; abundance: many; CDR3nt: TGTGCCAGCAGTGCCCCGACAGGGGGAGAGACCCAGTACTTC; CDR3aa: CASSAPTGGETQYF
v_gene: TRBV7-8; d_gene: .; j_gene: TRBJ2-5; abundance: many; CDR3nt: TGTGCCAGCAGCTTAAAGGTGGAGACCCAGTACTTC; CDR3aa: CASSLKVETQYF
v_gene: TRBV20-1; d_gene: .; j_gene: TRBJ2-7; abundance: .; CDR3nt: TGCAGTGCTAGAGATCCGCAGACTGACTACGAGCAGTACTTC; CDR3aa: CSARDPQTDYEQYF
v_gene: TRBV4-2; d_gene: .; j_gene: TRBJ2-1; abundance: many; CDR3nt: TGTGCCAGCAGCCCCCCGGTGTCGGGCCGGAGGGAGTCCTACAATGAGCAGTTCTTC; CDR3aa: CASSPPVSGRRESYNEQFF
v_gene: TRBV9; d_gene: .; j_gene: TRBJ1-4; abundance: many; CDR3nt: TGTGCCAGCAGCAGGGTTAATGAAAAACTGTTTTTT; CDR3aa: CASSRVNEKLFF
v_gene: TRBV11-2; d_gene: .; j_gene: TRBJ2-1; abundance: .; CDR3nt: TGTGCCAGCAGCTCCCTCCGGGCCGAGGCGAGCTCCTACAATGAGCAGTTCTTC; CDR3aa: CASSSLRAEASSYNEQFF
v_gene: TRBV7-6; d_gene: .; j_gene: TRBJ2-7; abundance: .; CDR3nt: TGTGCCAGCAGCTTCGACAGCCATCCTTCCTACGAGCAGTACTTC; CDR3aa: CASSFDSHPSYEQYF
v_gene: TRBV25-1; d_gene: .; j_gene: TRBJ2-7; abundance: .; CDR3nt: TGTGCCAGCAGTGAAGGCGGGATTGGGTACGAGCAGTACTTC; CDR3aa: CASSEGGIGYEQYF
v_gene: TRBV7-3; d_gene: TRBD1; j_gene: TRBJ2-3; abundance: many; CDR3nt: TGTGCCAGCAGCCCCGGGACAGGGGGCACAGATACGCAGTATTTT; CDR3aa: CASSPGTGGTDTQYF
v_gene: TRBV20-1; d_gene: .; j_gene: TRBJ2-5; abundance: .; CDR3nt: TGCAGTGCTAGAGACGGCTTAGGAAGGGGGACCCAGTACTTC; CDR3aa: CSARDGLGRGTQYF
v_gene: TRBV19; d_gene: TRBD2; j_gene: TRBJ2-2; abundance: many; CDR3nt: TGTGCCAGTAGTACCCGGGGACTAGCGAGATACACCGGGGAGCTGTTTTTT; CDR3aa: CASSTRGLARYTGELFF
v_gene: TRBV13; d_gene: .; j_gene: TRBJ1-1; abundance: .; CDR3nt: TGTGCCAGCGGAGGAACGGCAGGAGAAGCTTTCTTT; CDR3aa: CASGGTAGEAFF
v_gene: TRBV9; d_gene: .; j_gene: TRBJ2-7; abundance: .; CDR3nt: TGTGCCAGCAGCGTAGGGGCAGGGGCCGAGCAGTACTTC; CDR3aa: CASSVGAGAEQYF
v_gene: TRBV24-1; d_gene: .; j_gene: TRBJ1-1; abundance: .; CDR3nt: TGTGCCACCAGTACGTCCAGGACATGTTGGGTCCCACCTCACACTGAAGCTTTCTTT; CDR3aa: CATSTSRTCWVPPHTEAFF
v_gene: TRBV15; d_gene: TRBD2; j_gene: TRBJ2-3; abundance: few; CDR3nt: TGTGCCACCAGCAGAACGACTAGCGGGAGCGGCACAGATACGCAGTATTTT; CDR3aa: CATSRTTSGSGTDTQYF
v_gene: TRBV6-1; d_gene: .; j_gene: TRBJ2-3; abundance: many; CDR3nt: TGTGCCAGCAGTGGTTTAGGGGGAGCAGATACGCAGTATTTT; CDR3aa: CASSGLGGADTQYF
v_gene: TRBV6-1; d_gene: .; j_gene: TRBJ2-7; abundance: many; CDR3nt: TGTGCCAGCAGTGAGAGGGAGGAGGGCTACGAGCAGTACTTC; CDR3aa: CASSEREEGYEQYF
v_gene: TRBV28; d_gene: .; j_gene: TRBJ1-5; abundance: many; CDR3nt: TGTGCCAGCAGTTTTCTACAGCCCCAGCATTTT; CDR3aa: CASSFLQPQHF
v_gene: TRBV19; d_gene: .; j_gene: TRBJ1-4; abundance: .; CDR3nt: TGTGCCAGTGCTGGGGGGGCTGCTAATGAAAAACTGTTTTTT; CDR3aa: CASAGGAANEKLFF
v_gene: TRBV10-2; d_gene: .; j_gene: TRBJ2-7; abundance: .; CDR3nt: TGCGCCAGCAGTGATCCTGGATCGACTAGGGGCTACGAGCAGTACTTC; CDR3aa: CASSDPGSTRGYEQYF
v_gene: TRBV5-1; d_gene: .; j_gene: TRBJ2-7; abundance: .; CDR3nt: TGCGCCAGCAGCCTAACAGACAGGACGACCTACGAGCAGTACTTC; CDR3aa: CASSLTDRTTYEQYF
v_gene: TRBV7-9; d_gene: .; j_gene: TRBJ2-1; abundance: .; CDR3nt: TGTGCCAGCAGCAGCTCCTACGAGCAGTTCTTC; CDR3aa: CASSSSYEQFF
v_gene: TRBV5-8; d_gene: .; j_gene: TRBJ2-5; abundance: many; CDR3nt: TGTGCCAGCAGCTTGGCCATGCGCTCTGAAGAGACCCAGTACTTC; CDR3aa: CASSLAMRSEETQYF
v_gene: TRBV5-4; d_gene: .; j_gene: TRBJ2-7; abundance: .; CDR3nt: TGTGCCAGCAGCTTGGATGACAGCAGCTCCTACGAGCAGTACTTC; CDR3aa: CASSLDDSSSYEQYF
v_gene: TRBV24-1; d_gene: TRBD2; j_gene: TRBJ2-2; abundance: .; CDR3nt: TGTGCCAGCGGGGGGACTAGCGGGGAGCTGTTTTTT; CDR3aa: CASGGTSGELFF
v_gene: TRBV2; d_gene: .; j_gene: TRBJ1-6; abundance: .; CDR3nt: TGTGCCAGCATAGCCCCCCTCCCCAATTCACCCCTCCACTTT; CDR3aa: CASIAPLPNSPLHF
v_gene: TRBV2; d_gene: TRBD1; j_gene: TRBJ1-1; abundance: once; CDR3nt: TGTGCCAGCAGTCCCAGGGGGTCTGGAAACACTGAAGCTTTCTTT; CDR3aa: CASSPRGSGNTEAFF
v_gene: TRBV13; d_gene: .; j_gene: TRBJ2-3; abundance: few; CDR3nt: TGTGCCAGCAGCTTAGATAAGCTCGATGGAGGGTTCCCCGATACGCAGTATTTT; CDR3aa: CASSLDKLDGGFPDTQYF
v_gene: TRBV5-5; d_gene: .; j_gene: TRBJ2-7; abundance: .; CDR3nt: TGTGCCAGCAGCAGAACGACAGCCTCCTACGAGCAGTACTTC; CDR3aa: CASSRTTASYEQYF
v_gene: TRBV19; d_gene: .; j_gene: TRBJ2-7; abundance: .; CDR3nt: TGTGCCAGTAGTATAGACGGGGCCCGGGGGCAGCCCCACGAGCAGTACTTC; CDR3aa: CASSIDGARGQPHEQYF
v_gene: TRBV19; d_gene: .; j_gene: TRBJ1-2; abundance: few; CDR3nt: TGTGCCAGTACCGTGGACAGTATGAAAGGCTACACCTTC; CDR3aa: CASTVDSMKGYTF
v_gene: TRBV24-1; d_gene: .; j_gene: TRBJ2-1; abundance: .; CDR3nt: TGTGCCACCAGTGATTTGCGGAGCTCCTACAGTGAGCAGTTCTTC; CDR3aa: CATSDLRSSYSEQFF
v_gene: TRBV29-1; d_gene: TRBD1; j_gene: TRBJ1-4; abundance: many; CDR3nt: TGCAGCACGAAAGGCGATGGACAGGGGAATGAAAAACTGTTTTTT; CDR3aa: CSTKGDGQGNEKLFF
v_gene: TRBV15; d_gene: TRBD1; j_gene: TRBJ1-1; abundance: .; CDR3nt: TGTGCCACCAGCCCCGGGACAGGGGGGCGAACTGAAGCTTTCTTT; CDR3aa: CATSPGTGGRTEAFF
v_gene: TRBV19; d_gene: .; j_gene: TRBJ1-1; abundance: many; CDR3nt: TGTGCCAGTAGCCTCGTGGGTGGCAGGAGGAACACTGAAGCTTTCTTT; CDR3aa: CASSLVGGRRNTEAFF
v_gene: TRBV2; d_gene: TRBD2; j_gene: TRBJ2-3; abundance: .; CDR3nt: TGTGCCAGCAGTTACATTGCGGGGGTTGATACGCAGTATTTT; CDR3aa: CASSYIAGVDTQYF
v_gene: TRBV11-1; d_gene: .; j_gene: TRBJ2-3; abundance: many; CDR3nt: TGTGCCAGCAGCTTAGGCCGGGACACCTACACAGATACGCAGTATTTT; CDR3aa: CASSLGRDTYTDTQYF
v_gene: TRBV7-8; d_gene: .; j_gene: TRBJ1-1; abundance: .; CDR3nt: TGTGCCAGCAGCTTAGGTGGAGGTGAAGTTTTCTTT; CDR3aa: CASSLGGGEVFF
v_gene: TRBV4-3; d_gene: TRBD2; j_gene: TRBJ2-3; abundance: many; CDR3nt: TGCGCCAGCAGCCGAACTAGCGGGGAGTCCACAGATACGCAGTATTTT; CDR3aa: CASSRTSGESTDTQYF
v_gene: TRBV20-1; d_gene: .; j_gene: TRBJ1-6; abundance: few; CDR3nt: TGCAGTGCTAGTTCTCAGGGTGTATCGATCTTACCCCTCCACTTT; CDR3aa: CSASSQGVSILPLHF
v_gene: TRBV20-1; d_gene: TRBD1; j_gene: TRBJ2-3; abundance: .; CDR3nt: TGCAGTGCTCGGGACAGAACCACTAGCACAGATACGCAGTATTTT; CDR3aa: CSARDRTTSTDTQYF
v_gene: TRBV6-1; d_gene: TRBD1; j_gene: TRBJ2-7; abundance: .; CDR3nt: TGTGCCAGCAGTGAAGTAGGGGGCGCGGTATACGAGCAGTATTTC; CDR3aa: CASSEVGGAVYEQYF
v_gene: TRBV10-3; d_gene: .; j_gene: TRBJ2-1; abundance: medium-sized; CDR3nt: TGTGCCGCTGGGGGACACAACAATGAGCAGTTCTTC; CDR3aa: CAAGGHNNEQFF
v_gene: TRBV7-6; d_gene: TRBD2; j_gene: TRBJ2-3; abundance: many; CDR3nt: TGTGCCAGCAGCGCGGCAGTAGCGGGAGGGGCTAGCACAGATACGCAGTATTTT; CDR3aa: CASSAAVAGGASTDTQYF
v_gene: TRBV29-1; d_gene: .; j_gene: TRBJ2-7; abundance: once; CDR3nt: TGCAGCGTTTTACCTGGCAGCTCGAGCCACGAGCAGTACTTC; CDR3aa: CSVLPGSSSHEQYF
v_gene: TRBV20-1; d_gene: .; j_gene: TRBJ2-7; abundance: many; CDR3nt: TGCAGTGCTAGGGGGGGGCCCTGGGAGCAGTACTTC; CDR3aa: CSARGGPWEQYF
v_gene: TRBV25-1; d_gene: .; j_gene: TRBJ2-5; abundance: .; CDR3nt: TGTGCTAGAAGTGGTGTCGCTAATAAGAGAACCCAGTACTTC; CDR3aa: CARSGVANKRTQYF